This T cell receptor beta chain was captured by sequencing in a study of T-cell memory formation after mild COVID-19. The CDR3 runs to 14 residues. V lost 3 bases to trimming and J lost 2 bases, with 10 bases between them. cDNA libraries for TCR alpha and TCR beta, carrying sample barcodes and UMIs, came from 5'RACE with constant-segment primers. TCRdb ran MiXCR on the 5' RACE reads and lists one entry per CDR3 protein. Of 210,000 or so distinct CDR3 sequences in the sample, under 30% were seen once. V is TRBV12-3 or TRBV12-4 and J is TRBJ1-1; D ambiguous. Sequences were obtained from PBMCs or a T cell subset sorted from them (not recorded which). This TCR was sampled from an adult woman who had mild COVID-19 (a few samples of this study predate the infection). Cell type and time point are not known. CDR3 loop: CASSFSAPNTEAFF. The CDR3 bases are TGTGCCAGCAGTTTTTCCGCACCTAACACTGAAGCTTTCTTT.